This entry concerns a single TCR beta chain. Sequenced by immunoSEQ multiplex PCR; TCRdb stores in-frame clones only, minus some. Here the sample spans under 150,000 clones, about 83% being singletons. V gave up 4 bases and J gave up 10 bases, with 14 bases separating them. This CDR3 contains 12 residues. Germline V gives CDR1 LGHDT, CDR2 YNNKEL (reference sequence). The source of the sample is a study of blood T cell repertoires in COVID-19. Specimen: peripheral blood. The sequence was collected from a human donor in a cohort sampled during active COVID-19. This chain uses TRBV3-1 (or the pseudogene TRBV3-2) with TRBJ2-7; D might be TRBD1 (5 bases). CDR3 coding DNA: TGTGCCAGCAGCCTAAAGGGGAAGGTACAGTACTTC. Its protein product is CASSLKGKVQYF.